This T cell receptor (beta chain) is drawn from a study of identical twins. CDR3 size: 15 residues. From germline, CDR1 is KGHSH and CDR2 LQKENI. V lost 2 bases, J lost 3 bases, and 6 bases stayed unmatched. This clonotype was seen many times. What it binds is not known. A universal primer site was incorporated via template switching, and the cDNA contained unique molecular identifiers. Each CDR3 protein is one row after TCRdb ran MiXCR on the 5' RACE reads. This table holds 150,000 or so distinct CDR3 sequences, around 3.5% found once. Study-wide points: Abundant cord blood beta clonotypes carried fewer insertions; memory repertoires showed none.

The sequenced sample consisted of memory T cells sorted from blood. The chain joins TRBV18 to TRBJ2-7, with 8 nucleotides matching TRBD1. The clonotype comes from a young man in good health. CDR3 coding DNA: TGTGCCAGCTCACCAGGACAGGGAATGAGCTACGAGCAGTACTTC. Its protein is CASSPGQGMSYEQYF.